A single sample is the source of the 10 T cell receptor beta chains below, sequenced in a study of blood T cell repertoires in COVID-19 (dated by TCRdb to 2020 to 2022). The protocol used for the library was the immunoSEQ multiplex PCR assay. TCRdb obtained this table from immuneACCESS and retained in-frame rearrangements with V and J assigned. These tables miss some clones; where compared with another copy, unresolved V genes account for less than half of the shortfall, and the remainder is unexplained. This sample is represented by about 130,000 clones; roughly 91% of them were singletons. About 4.4% of the sample comes from the top ten. Sequenced input: peripheral blood. Receptors were obtained from a man aged 55 to 70 with COVID-19, enrolled during active disease.

This CDR3 reads CASSRGLAGSGANVLTF. The CDR3 DNA is TGTGCCAGCAGCCGCGGACTAGCGGGCTCTGGGGCCAACGTCCTGACTTTC. The chain recombines TRBV3-1 (or the pseudogene TRBV3-2) with TRBJ2-6; TRBD2 matches 11 bases. This CDR3 region has 17 residues. Germline CDR1 and CDR2: LGHDT and YNNKEL (reference sequence). With 4 bases clipped from V and 0 bases from J, the junction kept 2 bases outside the gene matches.

The chain recombines TRBV7-3 with TRBJ2-3, with no clear D. Germline CDR1 and CDR2: SGHTA and FQGTGA. Trimming took off 5 bases at V and 4 bases at J, with 10 bases between the two ends. The CDR3 has 13 residues. CDR3 sequence (DNA): TGTGCCAGCAGCCCATCGGGTCCAGATACGCAGTATTTT. Translating it yields CASSPSGPDTQYF.

This chain links TRBV10-3 with TRBJ1-6, with 8 bases lining up with TRBD1. This CDR3 region has 14 residues. With V trimmed by 3 bases and J by 10 bases, 5 bases remained unmatched. The germline gives CDR1 ENHRY, CDR2 SYGVKD. The CDR3 DNA reads as TGTGCCATCAGTGACGACAGGGGACGGTCACCCCTCCACTTT. Protein product: CAISDDRGRSPLHF.

V and J are TRBV11-2 and TRBJ2-2, with D perhaps matching TRBD1 (5 bases). Germline CDR1 reads SGHAT; CDR2 reads FQNNGV. The CDR3 has 15 residues. The germline V and J ends were trimmed by 5 bases and 3 bases, with 13 bases remaining between them. The CDR3 DNA reads TGTGCCAGCAGCACTCAAGGGGCTTACACCGGGGAGCTGTTTTTT. This translates into CASSTQGAYTGELFF. Filled out from reference TRBV11-2 and TRBJ2-2, the complete variable domain reads EAGVAQSPRYKIIEKRQSVAFWCNPISGHATLYWYQQILGQGPKLLIQFQNNGVVDDSQLPKDRFSAERLKGVDSTLKIQPAKLEDSAVYLCASSTQGAYTGELFFGEGSRLTVL.

The chain uses TRBV27 and TRBJ2-7; 10 positions match TRBD1. The CDR3 length is 14 residues. Germline CDR1 MNHEY, CDR2 SMNVEV (reference sequence). The J segment lost 7 bases and the V segment lost 4 bases, leaving 7 bases of the junction unmatched. This CDR3 is CASSWGQGLGEQYF. In nucleotides, the CDR3 is TGTGCCAGCAGTTGGGGACAGGGGTTAGGTGAGCAGTACTTC.

The chain links TRBV10-1 to TRBJ2-1; 13 nucleotides agree with TRBD2. Trimming at V came to 3 bases and at J to 5 bases, leaving 4 bases not matched to a gene. Germline assignment: CDR1 WNHNN and CDR2 SYGVQD (reference sequence). The CDR3 extends over 16 amino acids. The CDR3 region is CASSDPLAGGHNEQFF. CDR3 coding DNA: TGCGCCAGCAGTGACCCACTAGCGGGGGGGCACAATGAGCAGTTCTTC.

The chain uses TRBV2 and TRBJ1-5; perhaps TRBD1 as D (6 bases). The V gene lost 7 bases and the J gene lost 2 bases, with 15 bases spanning the gap. Germline V gene data show CDR1 as SNHLY and CDR2 as FYNNEI. The CDR3 contains 15 residues. The CDR3 nucleotides are TGTGCCAGCAAAATACAGGGAGTAGGCAATCAGCCCCAGCATTTT. Amino acid sequence: CASKIQGVGNQPQHF.

In its sample, this clone was seen once. The rearrangement links TRBV5-6 to TRBJ1-1, with TRBD1 identical over 7 bases. Per germline, CDR1 SGHDT and CDR2 YYEEEE. V shed 4 bases and J 4 bases; nucleotides not matched to a gene: 4. CDR3 length equals 13 residues. For the CDR3, the DNA is TGTGCCAGCAGCAATTCAGGGGGCACTGAAGCTTTCTTT. Amino acids: CASSNSGGTEAFF.

The rearrangement uses TRBV6-5 and TRBJ1-1; D remains ambiguous. The CDR3 runs 13 residues. The germline V gene has CDR1 MNHEY and CDR2 SVGAGI. V was pared by 2 bases and J by 6 bases, with 10 bases between. Written as DNA, the CDR3 is TGTGCCAGCAGTTACGCCCTGGCCTCTGAAGCTTTCTTT. Amino acids: CASSYALASEAFF.

The chain links TRBV12-3 or TRBV12-4 to TRBJ1-2; D is ambiguous. The length of the CDR3 is 13 residues. Trimming took 8 bases from V and 4 from J, leaving 14 bases between them. CDR3 sequence reads: CASGLPGRYGYTF. CDR3 sequence (DNA): TGTGCCAGCGGACTCCCTGGCCGCTATGGCTACACCTTC.